These 32 T cell receptor beta chains were all obtained from the same sample, sequenced in a study of blood T cells in healthy people across ages. PCR was performed a second time for roughly 6 to 12 cycles using a sample-barcoded 5' primer and a J-beta primer mix. In TCRdb, the 5' RACE reads were re-called with MiXCR into one record per CDR3 protein. The sample lists hundreds of thousands of distinct CDR3 sequences, approximately 21% occurring once. The sequenced sample was blood. The receptor set was obtained from a man between 65 and 80 years old in good health.

This clonotype was detected only a few times. The CDR3 DNA sequence: TGTGCCAGCACCGACTTCGGGGGGGGAGGTCAAGAGACCCAGTACTTC. It specifies CASTDFGGGGQETQYF. J is TRBJ2-5 and V is TRBV27, with 8 bases matching TRBD2. Germline loops: CDR1 MNHEY, CDR2 SMNVEV (reference sequence). V lost 7 bases to trimming and J lost 2 bases; unmatched junction nucleotides: 12. The CDR3 is made up of 16 amino acids.

The chain carries TRBV5-1 and TRBJ2-7; TRBD1 matches at 7 bases. The CDR3 is 14 amino acids. J lost 6 bases, V lost 0 bases, and 6 bases had no gene match. Germline V lookup: CDR1 SGHRS, CDR2 YFSETQ. CDR3 region: CASSLAGTVAEQYF. The CDR3 DNA reads TGCGCCAGCAGCTTGGCCGGGACAGTTGCCGAGCAGTACTTC.

This clonotype was found a few times. This rearrangement joins TRBV5-1 to TRBJ2-2; either TRBD1 or TRBD2 may fit D (6 bases each). Germline V gene sequence: CDR1 SGHRS, CDR2 YFSETQ. The CDR3 contains 14 residues. V was pared by 1 base and J by 5 bases, with 9 bases between. In DNA form, the CDR3 reads TGCGCCAGCAGCTTGACAGGGAGGACCGGGGAGCTGTTTTTT. Translation gives CASSLTGRTGELFF.

The chain has TRBV10-3 and TRBJ2-2, with 8 bases aligning to TRBD1. The V segment lost 0 bases and the J segment 4 bases; nucleotides outside the gene matches: 4. CDR3 size: 16 residues. Germline CDR1 and CDR2: ENHRY and SYGVKD. In nucleotides, the CDR3 is TGTGCCATCAGTGAGTCCTCGGGACAGGTCACCGGGGAGCTGTTTTTT. Its protein product is CAISESSGQVTGELFF.

This clonotype has just a few counts. The CDR3 DNA follows: TGTGCCAGCAGCTCCATAGGACTAGCGGGGACTTCAGACTACAATGAGCAGTTCTTC. Protein sequence: CASSSIGLAGTSDYNEQFF. J is TRBJ2-1 and V is TRBV7-2; TRBD2 agrees at 12 bases. Germline trimming cut 4 bases from V and 3 bases from J; bases unmatched to any gene: 13. CDR1 is SGHTA and CDR2 is FQGNSA in the germline V gene. CDR3 length equals 19 residues. The variable domain in full, completed from reference TRBV7-2 and TRBJ2-1, reads GAGVSQSPSNKVTEKGKDVELRCDPISGHTALYWYRQSLGQGLEFLIYFQGNSAPDKSGLPSDRFSAERTGGSVSTLTIQRTQQEDSAVYLCASSSIGLAGTSDYNEQFFGPGTRLTVL.

Turning to this clonotype: Germline is not matched at one junction end, which may reflect a read error. The chain carries TRBV12-3 or TRBV12-4 and TRBJ2-1; 12 nucleotides line up with TRBD2. The CDR3 covers 15 residues. The DNA of the CDR3 is TGTGCCAGCAGCAAGACTAGCGGGAGAGTAGATGAGCAGTTTTTC. This sequence encodes CASSKTSGRVDEQFF.

The V call is TRBV4-1, the J call TRBJ2-5; tentative D call: TRBD2 (6 bases). This CDR3 contains 16 residues. The germline V gene has CDR1 MGHRA and CDR2 YSYEKL. The V end was cut by 0 bases, the J end by 2 bases, with 13 bases between. CDR3 residues: CASSQDSSARQETQYF. CDR3 sequence (DNA): TGCGCCAGCAGCCAAGACTCTAGCGCTAGACAAGAGACCCAGTACTTC.

This clonotype is medium-sized in the sample. J is TRBJ1-1 and V is TRBV3-1; no definite D call. Germline CDR1 is LGHDT and CDR2 is YNNKEL (reference sequence). V lost 0 bases to trimming and J lost 0 bases, with 8 bases between them. The CDR3 runs 15 residues. CDR3 protein: CASSQDLLVNTEAFF. The CDR3 DNA reads as TGTGCCAGCAGCCAAGACCTCTTGGTGAACACTGAAGCTTTCTTT.

This chain connects TRBV15 to TRBJ2-3; D call uncertain. V was cut by 5 bases and J by 2 bases, with 8 bases left in between. The CDR3 runs 13 residues. The germline V gene encodes CDR1 LNHNV and CDR2 YYDKDF (reference sequence). The CDR3 sequence is CATSVGNTDTQYF. The CDR3 coding sequence is TGTGCCACCAGCGTAGGCAACACAGATACGCAGTATTTT.

The V call is TRBV12-3 or TRBV12-4, the J call TRBJ2-5; TRBD1 aligns across 8 bases. The DNA matches TRBJ2-7 better at its end, which makes the J call doubtful. The CDR3 is 14 amino acids. CDR3 DNA sequence: TGTGCCAGCAGGGCCGGGACAGGATGGGACGAGCAGTACTTC. It translates to CASRAGTGWDEQYF.

There are a few counts of this clonotype. V is TRBV3-1 and J is TRBJ1-1, with 9 positions matching TRBD1. V was pared by 6 bases and J by 7 bases, with 3 bases of the junction left unmatched. The CDR3 has 12 residues. Germline lookup yields CDR1 LGHDT and CDR2 YNNKEL (reference sequence). The CDR3 protein is CASRQTGGEAFF. The CDR3 DNA reads TGTGCCAGCAGACAGACAGGGGGTGAAGCTTTCTTT.

V gene TRBV6-5 combines with J gene TRBJ2-5; 12 nucleotides align to TRBD2. The DNA matches TRBJ2-1 better at its end, which makes the J call doubtful. CDR1 is MNHEY and CDR2 is SVGAGI in the germline V gene. This CDR3 spans 16 amino acids. The CDR3 nucleotides are TGTGCCAGCAGTTACGTCGGACTAGCGGGACAATATGAGCAGTTCTTC. Protein sequence: CASSYVGLAGQYEQFF.

A note on this clonotype: At one end the junction does not follow the germline gene, possibly because of a read error. The chain couples TRBV19 to TRBJ1-2; 7 bases agree with TRBD1. The CDR3 extends over 12 amino acids. From germline, CDR1 is LNHDA and CDR2 SQIVND (reference sequence). The CDR3 nucleotides are TGCGGTACCCTACAGGGGACCTATGGCTACACCTTC. Its translation is CGTLQGTYGYTF. Filled out from reference TRBV19 and TRBJ1-2, the complete variable domain reads DGGITQSPKYLFRKEGQNVTLSCEQNLNHDAMYWYRQDPGQGLRLIYYSQIVNDFQKGDIAEGYSVSREKKESFPLTVTSAQKNPTAFYLCGTLQGTYGYTFGSGTRLTVV.

The rearrangement uses TRBV27 and TRBJ1-5; 12 nucleotides match TRBD1. V trimming: 2 bases; J trimming: 6 bases; junction bases outside the gene matches: 5. The CDR3 covers 16 residues. Germline V gene data show CDR1 as MNHEY and CDR2 as SMNVEV (reference sequence). CDR3 in DNA: TGTGCCAGCAGTTTAGTGGGACAGGGGGCGTTTCAGCCCCAGCATTTT. It encodes CASSLVGQGAFQPQHF.

This rearrangement joins TRBV7-2 to TRBJ2-3, with a possible D match to TRBD1 (5 bases). The J call may be wrong; the DNA end is better matched by TRBJ1-5. The CDR3 extends over 13 amino acids. Germline values: CDR1 SGHTA, CDR2 FQGNSA. The CDR3 sequence: CASSLELTDTQHF. The CDR3 DNA reads as TGTGCCAGCAGCTTAGAGCTGACAGATACGCAGCATTTT.

This clonotype was observed a handful of times. One junction end does not reproduce the germline sequence, and a read error may be involved. V usage is TRBV29-1 and J usage is TRBJ2-3; D may correspond to TRBD1 or TRBD2 (5 bases each). The CDR3 runs 12 residues. Germline CDR1 and CDR2: SQVTM and ANQGSEA. The CDR3 reads CGVGGQTDTQYF. The DNA for the CDR3 is TGCGGCGTTGGGGGTCAGACAGATACGCAGTATTTT.

This clonotype was observed a handful of times. J is TRBJ2-5 and V is TRBV7-9; D gene unclear. The CDR3 spans 12 residues. Trimming stripped 0 bases from V and 10 bases from J, with 9 bases between. Per the germline V gene, CDR1 is SEHNR and CDR2 is FQNEAQ (reference sequence). CDR3 nucleotide sequence: TGTGCCAGCAGCTTAGCGGAATCAAACCAGTACTTC. Its translation is CASSLAESNQYF.

This clonotype was found a few times. The junction and the germline gene differ at one end; a read error may be behind it. The rearrangement uses TRBV20-1 and TRBJ1-2, with a weak D call TRBD1 (5 bases). The CDR3 runs 11 residues. Germline CDR1 reads DFQATT; CDR2 reads SNEGSKA (reference sequence). The CDR3 here is CSAPGDHGHTF. CDR3 in DNA: TGCAGTGCTCCGGGGGATCATGGCCACACCTTC.

This clonotype has a handful of counts. V usage is TRBV10-3 and J usage is TRBJ1-1; D is unresolved. This CDR3 spans 12 amino acids. The germline V gene encodes CDR1 ENHRY and CDR2 SYGVKD. V lost 9 bases to trimming and J lost 5 bases, with 13 bases between them. The CDR3 DNA reads TGTGCCATAAGTTCCGGGTGGACTGAAGCTTTCTTT. This encodes CAISSGWTEAFF.

This clonotype was counted a few times. Being one base from a much bigger clone, this may be a read error. The J gene is TRBJ2-3, the V gene TRBV5-1, with 7 bases fitting TRBD2. Germline values: CDR1 SGHRS, CDR2 YFSETQ. The CDR3 is made up of 13 amino acids. The CDR3 loop reads CASSSGTTDTRYF. For the CDR3, the DNA is TGCGCCAGCAGCTCCGGGACTACAGATACGCGGTATTTT.

The chain is built from TRBV6-1 and TRBJ1-2; D is uncertain. CDR1 and CDR2 from the germline V gene are MNHNS and SASEGT. With 6 bases removed from V and 5 bases from J, the gap between germline ends came to 10 bases. This CDR3 comprises 12 residues. The CDR3 sequence is CASRDVLYGYTF. The CDR3, as DNA: TGTGCCAGCAGGGATGTCCTATATGGCTACACCTTC.

The genes are TRBV28 and TRBJ1-5; D is unresolved. Trimming pared 6 bases from V and 0 bases from J, leaving 9 bases between. The CDR3 consists of 14 residues. CDR1 and CDR2 (germline): MDHEN, SYDVKM. The CDR3 region has the DNA TGTGCCAGCAGCAAAGAGTATAGCAATCAGCCCCAGCATTTT. Its protein is CASSKEYSNQPQHF.

This clonotype was recorded a few times. One end of the junction is discordant with germline, which a read error may explain. The V and J genes are TRBV18 and TRBJ2-5; D not certain. Per the germline V gene, CDR1 is KGHSH and CDR2 is LQKENI. CDR3 length: 15 amino acids. The CDR3 region is CASSPTILSTYEQHF. CDR3 nucleotide sequence: TGTGCCAGCTCACCGACGATACTTAGCACCTACGAGCAGCACTTC.

This clonotype showed up many times. The junction and the germline gene differ at one end; a read error may be behind it. The chain carries TRBV7-7 and TRBJ2-5; D possibly matches TRBD1 or TRBD2 (6 bases each). The CDR3 totals 14 residues. Germline values: CDR1 SSHAT, CDR2 FNYEAQ (reference sequence). CDR3 sequence: CASSPLGGLETQYF. CDR3 nucleotides: TGTGCTAGCAGCCCGCTTGGGGGGCTAGAGACCCAGTACTTC.

The chain couples TRBV29-1 to TRBJ2-1; D is unresolved. The germline CDR1 and CDR2 sequences are SQVTM and ANQGSEA. Trimming cost V 0 bases and J 2 bases, with 11 bases left between them. CDR3 length: 15 amino acids. CDR3 DNA sequence: TGCAGCGTTGAAGATACCGGCGAGACCTACAATGAGCAGTTCTTC. It encodes CSVEDTGETYNEQFF.

This clonotype was observed a few times. The V gene is TRBV5-1, the J gene TRBJ2-1; no definite D call. The J call may be wrong; the DNA end is better matched by TRBJ2-7. The CDR3 runs 14 residues. The germline gives CDR1 SGHRS, CDR2 YFSETQ. The CDR3 DNA reads as TGCGCCAGCAGCGACCCAGCAGGAAACTACGAGCAGTACTTC. Translated, it gives CASSDPAGNYEQYF.

Comment on this clonotype: At one of its ends the junction is not consistent with the germline gene, which may arise from a read error. The genes are TRBV12-3 or TRBV12-4 and TRBJ1-5; D gene uncertain. CDR3 length: 14 amino acids. The CDR3 DNA reads TGTGCCAGCAGTAGAGGATTTAGCAATCGGCCCCAGCATTTT. It translates to CASSRGFSNRPQHF.

This clonotype turned up a few times. This chain joins TRBV4-1 and TRBJ2-7, with D hard to call. CDR1 is MGHRA and CDR2 is YSYEKL in the germline V gene. V was cut by 0 bases and J by 3 bases, with 12 bases left in between. The CDR3 totals 15 residues. CDR3 region: CASSQDSTGYYEQYF. The CDR3 DNA is TGCGCCAGCAGCCAAGATTCAACTGGATACTACGAGCAGTACTTC.

This clonotype has at least ten counts. This chain joins TRBV11-2 and TRBJ1-4; 9 bases agree with TRBD1. CDR1 and CDR2 (germline): SGHAT, FQNNGV. The CDR3 spans 15 residues. With 5 bases clipped from V and 7 bases from J, the junction kept 8 bases outside the gene matches. Here the CDR3 reads CASSPRGQGSEKLFF. In nucleotides, the CDR3 is TGTGCCAGCAGCCCCCGGGGACAGGGAAGTGAAAAACTGTTTTTT.

This clonotype has a handful of counts. The chain links TRBV9 to TRBJ2-3; D is unresolved. Trimming took off 6 bases at V and 2 bases at J, with 10 bases between the two ends. CDR3 size: 13 residues. From germline, CDR1 is SGDLS and CDR2 YYNGEE. CDR3 sequence: CASKDKDTDTQYF. The CDR3 DNA is TGTGCCAGCAAAGACAAAGACACAGATACGCAGTATTTT.

V and J are TRBV5-1 and TRBJ2-5, with a weak D call TRBD1 (5 bases). CDR1 SGHRS and CDR2 YFSETQ come from the germline V gene. Trimming removed 3 bases at V and 3 bases at J, with 6 bases between. This CDR3 has 12 amino acids. In DNA, the CDR3 is TGCGCCAGCAGCTCAGGGAAAGAGACCCAGTACTTC. Amino acid sequence: CASSSGKETQYF.

Concerning this clonotype: The junction does not match germline at one end; this may be a read error. The chain carries TRBV3-1 and TRBJ2-1, with TRBD1 matching 10 bases. Near its end, the DNA agrees better with TRBJ2-5, so the J call may be wrong. Germline CDR1 and CDR2: LGHDT and YNNKEL (reference sequence). The CDR3 is made up of 15 amino acids. The CDR3 is CASSQGTGGQEAQYF. Written as DNA, the CDR3 is TGTGCCAGCAGCCAAGGGACAGGGGGGCAAGAGGCCCAGTACTTC.